The 9 T cell receptor beta chains given below trace back to one sample, sequenced in a study of cytomegalovirus exposure and HLA in healthy donors. Both 60 Vbeta primers and 13 Jbeta primers went into the PCR. The protocol was immunoSEQ multiplex PCR, while the TCRdb copy is restricted to in-frame clones and leaves out a portion. The sample carries fewer than 200,000 clones, over 75% recorded once. Sample: PBMCs. All receptors derive from a woman between 45 and 60 years old in good health and CMV-seronegative.

In this sample, this clone turned up a few times. The genes are TRBV4-1 and TRBJ1-4; the D is unclear. From germline, CDR1 is MGHRA and CDR2 YSYEKL. With 5 bases removed from V and 0 bases from J, the gap between germline ends came to 7 bases. This CDR3 is 14 amino acids long. The CDR3 here is CASSTKATNEKLFF. The CDR3 coding sequence is TGCGCCAGCAGCACAAAAGCAACTAATGAAAAACTGTTTTTT.

The chain joins TRBV15 to TRBJ2-1; TRBD2 agrees at 8 bases. V lost 2 bases and J lost 6; bases outside the gene matches: 9. The CDR3 loop spans 16 amino acids. Germline loops: CDR1 LNHNV, CDR2 YYDKDF (reference sequence). The CDR3 DNA follows: TGTGCCACCAGCAGAACAACTAGCGGCATTTCCAATGAGCAGTTCTTC. It codes for CATSRTTSGISNEQFF. Full variable domain (outside the CDR3, taken from reference TRBV15 and TRBJ2-1): DAMVIQNPRYQVTQFGKPVTLSCSQTLNHNVMYWYQQKSSQAPKLLFHYYDKDFNNEADTPDNFQSRRPNTSFCFLDIRSPGLGDTAMYLCATSRTTSGISNEQFFGPGTRLTVL.

V usage is TRBV4-1 and J usage is TRBJ1-1, with a tentative D call TRBD1 (6 bases). From germline, CDR1 is MGHRA and CDR2 YSYEKL. The CDR3 runs 15 residues. The germline V and J ends were trimmed by 0 bases and 0 bases, with 8 bases remaining between them. The CDR3 nucleotides read TGCGCCAGCAGCCAAGAGGGACATGTGAACACTGAAGCTTTCTTT. Translated, it gives CASSQEGHVNTEAFF.

The chain joins TRBV28 to TRBJ1-2, with D possibly TRBD1 on 5 matching bases. V was pared by 8 bases and J by 4 bases, with 17 bases between. Germline CDR1 MDHEN, CDR2 SYDVKM. The CDR3 loop spans 14 amino acids. CDR3 in DNA: TGTGCCAGCCACGGGGGAGGGAGGGGCTATGGCTACACCTTC. As protein: CASHGGGRGYGYTF.

This clone has only a few counts. The gene calls are TRBV2 and TRBJ1-1; D uncertain. With 8 bases removed from V and 4 bases from J, the gap between germline ends came to 14 bases. CDR3 length: 13 residues. Looked up from germline, CDR1 is SNHLY and CDR2 is FYNNEI. CDR3 DNA sequence: TGTGCCAGCGGAGGGATGGGAGGCACTGAAGCTTTCTTT. It encodes CASGGMGGTEAFF.

This clone was recorded once. The chain carries TRBV5-1 and TRBJ1-5; 9 bases are a match to TRBD1. Per germline, CDR1 SGHRS and CDR2 YFSETQ. This CDR3 has 17 amino acids. The trim removed 0 bases at V and 2 bases at J, leaving 6 bases unmatched. CDR3 sequence reads: CASSLEPGQGGNQPQHF. The CDR3 DNA reads TGCGCCAGCAGCTTGGAACCGGGACAGGGTGGCAATCAGCCCCAGCATTTT.

V and J are TRBV29-1 and TRBJ1-1; 8 bases map to TRBD1. The CDR3 is 14 residues long. V trimming: 1 base; J trimming: 1 base; junction bases outside the gene matches: 2. Germline values: CDR1 SQVTM, CDR2 ANQGSEA. The CDR3 DNA is TGCAGCGTTGAAGGGGGACAGGAGAACACTGAAGCTTTCTTT. This sequence encodes CSVEGGQENTEAFF.

CDR3 nucleotide sequence: TGTGCCAGCACTAACCAGTACTTC. Its protein product is CASTNQYF. The V call is TRBV2, the J call TRBJ2-5; D uncertain. CDR1 SNHLY and CDR2 FYNNEI come from the germline V gene. This CDR3 has 8 residues. V shed 7 bases and J shed 10 bases, with 4 bases lying between them. The whole variable domain, filled in from reference TRBV2 and TRBJ2-5, reads EPEVTQTPSHQVTQMGQEVILRCVPISNHLYFYWYRQILGQKVEFLVSFYNNEISEKSEIFDDQFSVERPDGSNFTLKIRSTKLEDSAMYFCASTNQYFGPGTRLLVL.

The V gene is TRBV7-2, the J gene TRBJ2-4; TRBD2 might be the D (7 bases). CDR1 is SGHTA, CDR2 FQGNSA, per germline. V was clipped by 4 bases and J by 8 bases, with 15 bases between them. CDR3 length equals 14 residues. Written as DNA, the CDR3 is TGTGCCAGCAGCTCGCAGTGGGGGGGCGACATTCAGTACTTC. Protein sequence: CASSSQWGGDIQYF.